The source of this T cell receptor (beta chain) is a study of blood T cell repertoires in COVID-19. Turning to the study itself: The United States, Italy and Spain were the sources of the acute and convalescent COVID-19 samples.

In the original analysis: The assay estimated nucleated cells by amplifying reference gene primers. Libraries were prepared by immunoSEQ multiplex PCR; TCRdb keeps only in-frame clonotypes and omits some of them. From that table come the V and J calls and clone size; the DNA was used to work out D and trimming. Among 210,000 or so clones listed, more than 75% were seen once. The CDR3 covers 18 residues. J was trimmed by 2 bases and V by 7 bases; bases with no gene match: 16. Per germline, CDR1 SGHRS and CDR2 YFSETQ. The specimen was peripheral blood. This TCR was recovered from a middle-aged man with active or convalescent COVID-19. The chain joins TRBV5-1 to TRBJ1-3; 9 positions match TRBD1. The CDR3 spells CASSLRGQGSSTGNTIYF. The DNA of the CDR3 is TGCGCCAGCTCCCTCCGGGGACAGGGTAGTTCTACTGGAAACACCATATATTTT.